Listed here is a single TCR beta chain. Its antigen is unknown. This sample was included in a study of cytomegalovirus exposure and HLA in healthy donors. Study as a whole: An early release of data contained approximately 80 million unique TCRs, which came from HLA-typed donors.

With 60 Vbeta and 13 Jbeta primers, the PCR was carried out. Assay used: immunoSEQ multiplex PCR; TCRdb lists only in-frame clones, some missing. Here the sample spans 150,000 to 180,000 clones, about 75% being singletons. The CDR3 totals 15 residues. Germline CDR1 and CDR2: MGHRA and YSYEKL. V shed 4 bases and J 5 bases; nucleotides not matched to a gene: 5. Overall study findings and caveats: In an earlier analysis, productive rearrangement rates for most beta V segments clustered near 87% or 30%.

The chain has TRBV4-1 and TRBJ2-7; TRBD2 matches 13 bases. The material sequenced was PBMCs. The TCR comes from a young man in good health and CMV-seronegative. CDR3 residues: CASSPGLAGAHEQYF. CDR3 sequence (DNA): TGCGCCAGCAGCCCCGGACTAGCGGGAGCCCACGAGCAGTACTTC.